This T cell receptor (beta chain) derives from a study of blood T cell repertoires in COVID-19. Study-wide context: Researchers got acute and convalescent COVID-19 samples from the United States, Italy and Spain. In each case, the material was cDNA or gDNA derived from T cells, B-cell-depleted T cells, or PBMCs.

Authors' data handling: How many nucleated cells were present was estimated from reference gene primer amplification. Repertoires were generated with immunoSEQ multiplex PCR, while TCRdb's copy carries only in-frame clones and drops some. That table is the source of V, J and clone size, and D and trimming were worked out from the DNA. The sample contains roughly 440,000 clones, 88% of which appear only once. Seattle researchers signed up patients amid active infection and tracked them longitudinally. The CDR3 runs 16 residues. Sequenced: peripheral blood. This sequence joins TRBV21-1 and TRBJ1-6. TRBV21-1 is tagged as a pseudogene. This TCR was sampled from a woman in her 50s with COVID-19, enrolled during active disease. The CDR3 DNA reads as TGTGCCAGCAGCAAAGGTCTAGCACTAAGAAATTCACCCCTCCACTTT. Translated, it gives CASSKGLALRNSPLHF.